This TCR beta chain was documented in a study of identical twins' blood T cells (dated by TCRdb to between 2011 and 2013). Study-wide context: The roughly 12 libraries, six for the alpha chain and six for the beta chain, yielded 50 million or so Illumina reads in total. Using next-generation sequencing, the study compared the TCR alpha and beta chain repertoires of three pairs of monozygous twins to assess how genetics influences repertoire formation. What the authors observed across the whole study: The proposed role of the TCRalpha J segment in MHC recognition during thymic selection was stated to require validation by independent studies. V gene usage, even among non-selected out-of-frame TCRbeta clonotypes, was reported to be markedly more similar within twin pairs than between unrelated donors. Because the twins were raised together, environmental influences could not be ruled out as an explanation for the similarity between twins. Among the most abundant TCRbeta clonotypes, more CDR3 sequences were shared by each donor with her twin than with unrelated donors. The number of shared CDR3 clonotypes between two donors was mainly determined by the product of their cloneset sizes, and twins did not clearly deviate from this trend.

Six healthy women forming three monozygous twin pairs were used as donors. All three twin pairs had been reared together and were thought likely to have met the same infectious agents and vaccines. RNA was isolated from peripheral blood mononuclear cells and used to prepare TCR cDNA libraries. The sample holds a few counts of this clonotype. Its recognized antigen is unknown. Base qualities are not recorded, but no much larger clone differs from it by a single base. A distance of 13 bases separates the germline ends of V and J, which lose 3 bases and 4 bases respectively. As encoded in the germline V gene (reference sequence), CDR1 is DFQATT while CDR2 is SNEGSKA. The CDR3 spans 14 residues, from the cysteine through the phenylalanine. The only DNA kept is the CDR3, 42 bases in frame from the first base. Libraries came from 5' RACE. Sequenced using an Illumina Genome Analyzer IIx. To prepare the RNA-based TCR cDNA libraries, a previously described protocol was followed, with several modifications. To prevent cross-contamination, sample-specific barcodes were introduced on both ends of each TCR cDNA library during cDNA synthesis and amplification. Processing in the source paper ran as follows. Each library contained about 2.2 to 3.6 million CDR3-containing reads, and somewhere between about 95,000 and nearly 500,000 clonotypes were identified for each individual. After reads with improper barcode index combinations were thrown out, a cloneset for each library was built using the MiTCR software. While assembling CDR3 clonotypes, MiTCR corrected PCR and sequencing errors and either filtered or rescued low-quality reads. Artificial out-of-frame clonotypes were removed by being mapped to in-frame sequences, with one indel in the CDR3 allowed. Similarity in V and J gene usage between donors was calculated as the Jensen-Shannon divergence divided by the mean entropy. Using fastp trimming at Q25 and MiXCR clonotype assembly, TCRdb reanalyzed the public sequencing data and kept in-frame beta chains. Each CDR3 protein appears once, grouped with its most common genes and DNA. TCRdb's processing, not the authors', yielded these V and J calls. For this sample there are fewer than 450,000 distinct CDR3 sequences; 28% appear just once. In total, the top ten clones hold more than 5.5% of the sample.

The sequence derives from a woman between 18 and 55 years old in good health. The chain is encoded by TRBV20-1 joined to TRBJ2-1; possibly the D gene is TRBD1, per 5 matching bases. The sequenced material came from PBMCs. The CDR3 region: CSARSRQMYNEQFF. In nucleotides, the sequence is TGCAGTGCTAGGTCTAGACAGATGTACAATGAGCAGTTCTTC.